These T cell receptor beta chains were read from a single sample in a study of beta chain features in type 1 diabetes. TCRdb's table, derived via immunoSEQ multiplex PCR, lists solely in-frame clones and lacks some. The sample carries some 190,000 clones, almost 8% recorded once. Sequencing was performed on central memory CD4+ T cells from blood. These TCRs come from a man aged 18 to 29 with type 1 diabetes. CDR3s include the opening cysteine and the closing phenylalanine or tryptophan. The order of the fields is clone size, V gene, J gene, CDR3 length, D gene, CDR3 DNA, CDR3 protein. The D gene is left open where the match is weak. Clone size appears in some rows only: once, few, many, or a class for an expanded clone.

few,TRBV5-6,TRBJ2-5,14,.,TGTGCCAGCAGCTTGGTACAGACCCAAGAGACCCAGTACTTC,CASSLVQTQETQYF
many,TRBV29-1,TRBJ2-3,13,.,TGCAGCGTGAGCGAGACTAGCACAGATACGCAGTATTTT,CSVSETSTDTQYF
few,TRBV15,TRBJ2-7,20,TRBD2,TGTGCCACCAGCAGAGCGCCGGGACAGATGACTAGCGGGAGGTCCTACGAGCAGTACTTC,CATSRAPGQMTSGRSYEQYF
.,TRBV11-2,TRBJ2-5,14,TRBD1,TGTGCCAGCAGCCCATACAGGGGGAGGGAGACCCAGTACTTC,CASSPYRGRETQYF
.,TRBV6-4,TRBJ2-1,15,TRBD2,TGTGCCAGTCGAAAAGGGACTAGCGGAAACAATGAGCAGTTCTTC,CASRKGTSGNNEQFF
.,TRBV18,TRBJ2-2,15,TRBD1,TGTGCCAGCTCACCCAGACAGGGGAGCACCGGGGAGCTGTTTTTT,CASSPRQGSTGELFF
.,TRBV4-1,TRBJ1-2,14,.,TGCGCCAGCAGCCAAGATCGGACAGCCTATGGCTACACCTTC,CASSQDRTAYGYTF
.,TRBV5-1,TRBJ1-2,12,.,TGCGCCAGCAGGGCAGGGCCCTATGGCTACACCTTC,CASRAGPYGYTF
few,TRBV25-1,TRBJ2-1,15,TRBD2,TGTGCCAGCAGGGTAGCGGGAGGGTTTGGGGATGAGCAGTTCTTC,CASRVAGGFGDEQFF
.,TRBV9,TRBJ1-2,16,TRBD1,TGTGCCAGCAGGGGACGCTCGGACAGGTCTAACTATGGCTACACCTTC,CASRGRSDRSNYGYTF
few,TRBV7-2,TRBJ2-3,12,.,TGTGCCAGCAGCTCCTACACAGATACGCAGTATTTT,CASSSYTDTQYF
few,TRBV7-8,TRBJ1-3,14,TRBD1,TGTGCCAGCCGACAGGGCAGGACTGGAAACACCATATATTTT,CASRQGRTGNTIYF
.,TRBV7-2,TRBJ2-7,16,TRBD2,TGTGCCAGCAGCCCGGGACGGGCGGGACTAGCGGGCGAGCAGTACTTC,CASSPGRAGLAGEQYF
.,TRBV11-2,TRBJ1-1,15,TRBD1,TGTGCCAGCAGCTGGGCCAGGGGGCGCACCACTGAAGCTTTCTTT,CASSWARGRTTEAFF
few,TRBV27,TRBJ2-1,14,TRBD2,TGTGCCAGCAGGAACGGACTAGCGGGAGCCGAGCAGTTCTTC,CASRNGLAGAEQFF
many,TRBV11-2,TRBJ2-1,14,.,TGTGCCAGCAGCTTACGGGTTTCCTACAATGAGCAGTTCTTC,CASSLRVSYNEQFF
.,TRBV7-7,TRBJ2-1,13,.,TGTGCCAGCAGCCCGGACTCGTACAATGAGCAGTTCTTC,CASSPDSYNEQFF
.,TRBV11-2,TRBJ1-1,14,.,TGTGCCAGCAGCTTATACGGGGGAGACACTGAAGCTTTCTTT,CASSLYGGDTEAFF
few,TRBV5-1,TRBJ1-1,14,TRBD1,TGCGCCAGCAGCGAGGGACAGCCACACACTGAAGCTTTCTTT,CASSEGQPHTEAFF
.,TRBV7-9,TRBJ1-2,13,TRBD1,TGTGCCAGCAGCTCACAGGGGGCAAGGGGCTACACCTTC,CASSSQGARGYTF
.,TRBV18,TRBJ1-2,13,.,TGTGCCAGCTCACCGCAGGGGCAGTATGGCTACACCTTC,CASSPQGQYGYTF
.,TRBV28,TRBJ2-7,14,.,TGTGCCAGCAGTGTGATAGGAGGACCAAACGAGCAGTACTTC,CASSVIGGPNEQYF
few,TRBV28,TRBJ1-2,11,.,TGTGCCAGCAGAAAGTCACAGGGCTACACCTTC,CASRKSQGYTF
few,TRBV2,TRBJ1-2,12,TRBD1,TGTGCCAGCAGGGTAGGACAGGACCGCTACACCTTC,CASRVGQDRYTF
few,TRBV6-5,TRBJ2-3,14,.,TGTGCCATCAGTGAGTCGATTATAGTGTATACGCAGTATTTT,CAISESIIVYTQYF
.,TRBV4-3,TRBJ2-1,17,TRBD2,TGCGCCAGCAGCCAAGATAACCTAGCGGGGGGATCGGATGAGCAGTTCTTC,CASSQDNLAGGSDEQFF
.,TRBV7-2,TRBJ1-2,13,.,TGTGCCAGCAGCTTCGACAGTAACTATGGCTACACCTTC,CASSFDSNYGYTF
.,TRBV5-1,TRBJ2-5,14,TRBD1,TGCGCCAGCAGCTCGGGACAGGGCGAAGAGACCCAGTACTTC,CASSSGQGEETQYF
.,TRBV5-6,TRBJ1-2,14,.,TGTGCCAGCAGCTTGGTTCAGGGGAACTATGGCTACACCTTC,CASSLVQGNYGYTF
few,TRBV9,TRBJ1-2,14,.,TGTGCCAGCAGCGCTCAAGGGGGGGCCTATGGCTACACCTTC,CASSAQGGAYGYTF
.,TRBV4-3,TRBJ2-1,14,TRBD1,TGCGCCAGCAGCCACTACAGGGGGTTCAATGAGCAGTTCTTC,CASSHYRGFNEQFF
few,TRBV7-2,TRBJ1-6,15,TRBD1,TGTGCCTTGCGTTATTCCGGACAGGGGGGTTCACCCCTCCACTTT,CALRYSGQGGSPLHF
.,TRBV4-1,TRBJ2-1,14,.,TGCGCCAGCAGCCAGGATTCGAGGCCAAATGAGCAGTTCTTC,CASSQDSRPNEQFF
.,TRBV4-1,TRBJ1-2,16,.,TGCGCCAGCAGCCGTCTAACAAAGGGGGAGCCCTATGGCTACACCTTC,CASSRLTKGEPYGYTF
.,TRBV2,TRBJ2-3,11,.,TGTGCCAGCAGTCCCGGACTAGGGGGGTATTTT,CASSPGLGGYF
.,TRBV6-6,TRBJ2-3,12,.,TGTGCCAGCAGCCTCCCGGCAGATACGCAGTATTTT,CASSLPADTQYF
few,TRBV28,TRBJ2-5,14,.,TGTGCCAGCAGTTTTCGGGACACGCAAGAGACCCAGTACTTC,CASSFRDTQETQYF
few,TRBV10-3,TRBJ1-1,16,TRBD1,TGTGCCATCAGTGGGTACAAGGGGGCTACGAACACTGAAGCTTTCTTT,CAISGYKGATNTEAFF
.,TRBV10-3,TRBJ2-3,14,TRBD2,TGTGCCATCAGGACTAGCACGACCACAGATACGCAGTATTTT,CAIRTSTTTDTQYF
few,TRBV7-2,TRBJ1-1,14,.,TGTGCCAGCAGCTTAGAGATAGCGGAAACTGAAGCTTTCTTT,CASSLEIAETEAFF